Sequencing of this TCR beta chain was carried out in a study of T cell clonotyping in hematopoietic cell transplantation. Findings and caveats of the study: Graft donor and pretransplant recipient Inverse Simpson Index values predicted broader posttransplant TCR diversity.

Time point meaning: recipient sample about 28 days before transplant, after cytoreduction. Blood collection times were about day -28 and days 30, 100, 180 posttransplant. V gave up 5 bases and J gave up 5 bases, with 10 bases separating them. The germline CDR1 and CDR2 sequences are SNHLY and FYNNEI. The CDR3 runs 13 residues. Assay used: immunoSEQ multiplex PCR; TCRdb lists only in-frame clones, some missing. The sample holds about 26,000 clones, 75% to 85% seen once. This clone turned up a few times. Its antigen remains unknown. The rearrangement uses TRBV2 and TRBJ1-5; possible D gene TRBD1, 6 bases. This receptor was identified in a woman between 55 and 75 years old with acute myeloid leukemia. Some clones in this sample may be carry-over from other donors' samples. The sample in question was peripheral blood mononuclear cells, obtained before stem cell transplant. CDR3 DNA: TGTGCCAGCAGTAGGGACATCTATCAGCCCCAGCATTTT. It translates to CASSRDIYQPQHF.